The 32 T cell receptor beta chains in this list originate from one sample, sequenced in a study of human T cells and chemical hapten exposure. TCRdb itself ran the 5' RACE reads through MiXCR, one entry per CDR3 protein. The table shows 120,000 to 150,000 distinct CDR3 sequences, with about 4.3% occurring only once. Total RNA was isolated from unfractionated whole blood. The receptors were sampled from a female donor in good health.

The V call is TRBV6-4, the J call TRBJ2-1; 7 bases match TRBD2. This CDR3 region has 17 residues. J lost 5 bases, V lost 0 bases, and 10 bases had no gene match. Germline-derived CDR1 and CDR2 are MRHNA and SNTAGT. The CDR3 DNA is TGTGCCAGCAGTGACTCGAACGGTCGGGGGGACCACAATGAGCAGTTCTTC. It codes for CASSDSNGRGDHNEQFF.

This clonotype was recorded at least ten times. The chain uses TRBV28 and TRBJ1-2; D is ambiguous. The CDR3 spans 14 residues. Trimming shortened V by 2 bases and J by 4 bases, and 11 bases separated the two germline ends. The germline V gene has CDR1 MDHEN and CDR2 SYDVKM. The CDR3 DNA reads TGTGCCAGCAGTTTAGGCAGCCCTCCCTATGGCTACACCTTC. It encodes CASSLGSPPYGYTF.

This clonotype was counted many times. This chain links TRBV28 with TRBJ1-1; unclear D gene. The V gene's germline CDR1 is MDHEN and CDR2 SYDVKM. CDR3 length: 12 amino acids. Trimming stripped 2 bases from V and 4 bases from J, with 5 bases between. The CDR3 reads CASSLGSTEAFF. The CDR3 DNA reads TGTGCCAGCAGTTTAGGCTCCACTGAAGCTTTCTTT.

There are many counts of this clonotype. This chain connects TRBV20-1 to TRBJ1-5, with a tentative D call TRBD1 (6 bases). This CDR3 has 15 residues. V was trimmed by 0 bases and J by 0 bases, leaving 9 bases between them. In germline, CDR1 is DFQATT, CDR2 SNEGSKA (reference sequence). The CDR3 reads CSAREGGGSNQPQHF. The CDR3 region has the DNA TGCAGTGCTAGAGAAGGGGGAGGTAGCAATCAGCCCCAGCATTTT.

This clonotype has at least ten counts. J is TRBJ1-1 and V is TRBV6-6; 9 positions agree with TRBD1. CDR1 and CDR2 from the germline V gene are MNHNY and SVGAGI (reference sequence). The CDR3 consists of 16 residues. The ends lost 3 bases at V and 5 bases at J; junction bases unmatched: 10. This chain's CDR3 is CASSYTGQGAGTEAFF. The CDR3 coding sequence is TGTGCCAGCAGTTATACGGGACAGGGCGCAGGTACTGAAGCTTTCTTT.

In this sample, this clonotype turned up many times. The CDR3 loop reads CSAVRGSNTEAFF. CDR3 nucleotide sequence: TGCAGTGCCGTCAGGGGGTCGAACACTGAAGCTTTCTTT. The V and J genes are TRBV20-1 and TRBJ1-1; 7 nucleotides agree with TRBD1. Germline V lookup: CDR1 DFQATT, CDR2 SNEGSKA (reference sequence). The CDR3 totals 13 residues. Germline trimming cut 6 bases from V and 1 base from J; bases unmatched to any gene: 5.

This clonotype was counted at least ten times. J is TRBJ2-7 and V is TRBV12-3 or TRBV12-4, with a tentative D call TRBD2 (5 bases). Trimming pared 4 bases from V and 5 bases from J, leaving 9 bases between. CDR3 size: 12 residues. The CDR3 sequence: CASSSPRDEQYF. CDR3 bases: TGTGCCAGCAGTTCCCCGAGGGACGAGCAGTACTTC.

The table lists this clonotype with many counts. The V and J genes are TRBV12-3 or TRBV12-4 and TRBJ2-7; possibly TRBD1 or TRBD2 for D (5 bases each). The CDR3 spans 13 residues. Between the trimmed V and J ends, which lost 6 bases and 6 bases, there was a span of 15 bases. CDR3 sequence reads: CASRLASGTEQYF. CDR3 in DNA: TGTGCCAGCAGATTGGCGTCAGGGACCGAGCAGTACTTC.

This clonotype was seen many times. The chain joins TRBV5-1 to TRBJ2-7, with D unclear. The CDR3 length is 14 residues. CDR1 is SGHRS, CDR2 YFSETQ, per germline. The germline V and J ends were trimmed by 0 bases and 3 bases, with 10 bases remaining between them. The CDR3 sequence: CASSLVGPDYEQYF. The CDR3 nucleotides are TGCGCCAGCAGCTTGGTTGGCCCGGACTACGAGCAGTACTTC.

Ten or more counts support this clonotype. V and J are TRBV7-9 and TRBJ2-3; 8 positions match TRBD2. CDR1 and CDR2 (germline): SEHNR, FQNEAQ (reference sequence). This CDR3 has 13 residues. The junction had 2 bases not matched to a gene; V was cut back by 5 bases and J by 4 bases. CDR3 coding DNA: TGTGCCAGCAGCACAGCGGGGGCAGATACGCAGTATTTT. Its protein is CASSTAGADTQYF.

This clonotype was counted many times. This chain connects TRBV3-1 to TRBJ2-3; D remains ambiguous. Per germline, CDR1 LGHDT and CDR2 YNNKEL (reference sequence). Trimming pared 1 base from V and 1 base from J, leaving 3 bases between. The CDR3 consists of 13 residues. The CDR3 coding sequence is TGTGCCAGCAGCCAAGGAGGCACAGATACGCAGTATTTT. It translates to CASSQGGTDTQYF.

This clonotype was counted ten times or more. V and J are TRBV19 and TRBJ1-1; D not certain. The V end was cut by 10 bases, the J end by 0 bases, with 12 bases between. CDR1 and CDR2 from the germline V gene are LNHDA and SQIVND (reference sequence). CDR3 length equals 13 residues. For the CDR3, the DNA is TGTGCCACCCGCCGGGGTATGAACACTGAAGCTTTCTTT. It specifies CATRRGMNTEAFF.

This clonotype came up many times. The chain joins TRBV20-1 to TRBJ2-1, with D possibly matching TRBD2 (5 bases). The germline V gene has CDR1 DFQATT and CDR2 SNEGSKA (reference sequence). Trimming removed 0 bases at V and 2 bases at J, with 11 bases between. The CDR3 covers 15 residues. Written as DNA, the CDR3 is TGCAGTGCTAGAGATCTAAGCGGAACCTACAATGAGCAGTTCTTC. This sequence encodes CSARDLSGTYNEQFF.

This clonotype was counted at least ten times. The J gene is TRBJ2-7, the V gene TRBV7-3; 10 nucleotides agree with TRBD2. Trimming took 2 bases from V and 3 from J; bases not matched to a gene: 13. The CDR3 spans 18 residues. Germline V gives CDR1 SGHTA, CDR2 FQGTGA. This CDR3 reads CASSLGRDPSGGLYEQYF. The CDR3 DNA is TGTGCCAGCAGCTTAGGTAGGGACCCTAGCGGGGGCCTCTACGAGCAGTACTTC.

There are many counts of this clonotype. The chain recombines TRBV11-2 with TRBJ2-3, with a possible D match to TRBD2 (6 bases). Germline CDR1 is SGHAT and CDR2 is FQNNGV. V was cut by 2 bases and J by 2 bases, with 23 bases left in between. This CDR3 is 19 amino acids long. The CDR3 sequence is CASSLPSTQVRGLTDTQYF. The DNA of the CDR3 is TGTGCCAGCAGCTTACCTTCCACTCAGGTCCGGGGACTCACAGATACGCAGTATTTT.

This clonotype came up many times. The chain uses TRBV6-2 or TRBV6-3 and TRBJ2-4, with a weak D call TRBD2 (7 bases). The CDR3 has 17 amino acids. CDR1 is MNHEY, CDR2 SVGEGT, per germline. Trimming removed 7 bases from V and 1 base from J, with 20 bases in between. The CDR3 DNA reads as TGTGCCAGCAAAGCGGGACCGAGTGACAGGGCCAAAAACATTCAGTACTTC. It yields the protein CASKAGPSDRAKNIQYF.

This clonotype was counted ten times or more. The V gene is TRBV5-6, the J gene TRBJ2-5; D unclear. Deletions cut 1 base from V and 3 bases from J, with 19 bases between. The germline gives CDR1 SGHDT, CDR2 YYEEEE. This CDR3 comprises 17 residues. CDR3 residues: CASSLPKPSREKETQYF. The CDR3 DNA reads as TGTGCCAGCAGCTTGCCGAAACCCAGTCGTGAGAAAGAGACCCAGTACTTC.

This clonotype was seen repeatedly, ten times or more. The V and J genes are TRBV13 and TRBJ2-3; TRBD2 matches 8 bases. The germline V gene encodes CDR1 PRHDT and CDR2 FYEKMQ (reference sequence). CDR3 length: 18 amino acids. V gave up 1 base and J gave up 0 bases; unmatched junction bases: 9. The CDR3 DNA is TGTGCCAGCAGCTTAGTTGGAACTCTAGCGGGCAGCACAGATACGCAGTATTTT. Translating it yields CASSLVGTLAGSTDTQYF.

The sample holds many counts of this clonotype. The chain employs TRBV6-5 and TRBJ1-1; 9 nucleotides match TRBD1. This CDR3 has 15 amino acids. The junction had 4 bases not matched to a gene; V was cut back by 2 bases and J by 3 bases. Germline V gene sequence: CDR1 MNHEY, CDR2 SVGAGI. The CDR3: CASSYTTGGHTEAFF. The CDR3 DNA reads as TGTGCCAGCAGTTACACGACAGGGGGGCACACTGAAGCTTTCTTT.

This chain uses TRBV11-2 with TRBJ1-1; 8 bases match TRBD1. Germline CDR1 is SGHAT and CDR2 is FQNNGV. After removal of 2 bases from V and 2 bases from J, the junction contained 4 bases not matched to a gene. The CDR3 spans 15 residues. The CDR3: CASSLYGTGNTEAFF. CDR3 nucleotides: TGTGCCAGCAGCTTATATGGGACAGGAAACACTGAAGCTTTCTTT.

This clonotype appeared many times. The rearrangement links TRBV6-2 or TRBV6-3 to TRBJ2-3, with TRBD2 identical over 12 bases. CDR3 length: 16 residues. The J segment lost 4 bases and the V segment lost 5 bases, leaving 7 bases of the junction unmatched. The germline V gene has CDR1 MNHEY and CDR2 SVGEGT. The CDR3 DNA reads as TGTGCCAGCAGTACCAGGACTAGCGGGGCTGCAGATACGCAGTATTTT. Protein product: CASSTRTSGAADTQYF.

The chain uses TRBV4-2 and TRBJ1-1; D perhaps matches TRBD1 (6 bases). Trimming took off 0 bases at V and 10 bases at J, with 12 bases between the two ends. Germline loops: CDR1 LGHNA, CDR2 YNFKEQ. CDR3 length: 13 residues. Here the CDR3 reads CASSQEAGAVAFF. CDR3 sequence (DNA): TGTGCCAGCAGCCAAGAGGCAGGGGCGGTAGCTTTCTTT.

This clonotype was picked up many times. CDR3 in amino acids: CASRLGRGRVEVLLNTGELFF. CDR3 in DNA: TGTGCCAGCAGACTAGGCAGGGGGCGGGTTGAGGTCCTATTAAACACCGGGGAGCTGTTTTTT. The chain links TRBV7-8 to TRBJ2-2; TRBD1 matches 8 bases. V lost 6 bases to trimming and J lost 2 bases; unmatched junction nucleotides: 23. CDR1 is SGHVS and CDR2 is FQNEAQ in the germline V gene. This CDR3 region has 21 residues.

This clonotype came up many times. The CDR3: CASSPGTPENEKLFF. Written as DNA, the CDR3 is TGTGCCAGCAGCCCAGGGACACCCGAAAATGAAAAACTGTTTTTT. The rearrangement uses TRBV2 and TRBJ1-4, with D possibly matching TRBD1 (6 bases). This CDR3 spans 15 amino acids. Germline V gene data show CDR1 as SNHLY and CDR2 as FYNNEI. V lost 6 bases and J 5 bases, leaving 16 bases between the germline ends.

This clonotype showed up many times. The chain combines TRBV20-1 with TRBJ2-4, with TRBD1 matching 10 bases. Trimming cost V 0 bases and J 3 bases; bases outside gene matches: 2. The CDR3 spans 15 residues. Germline V gene data show CDR1 as DFQATT and CDR2 as SNEGSKA (reference sequence). CDR3 protein: CSAREWDRGKNIQYF. The DNA for the CDR3 is TGCAGTGCTAGAGAATGGGACAGGGGCAAAAACATTCAGTACTTC.

This clonotype was counted at least ten times. This sequence joins TRBV5-1 and TRBJ1-4; D may be TRBD1 (5 bases). The V end lost 4 bases, the J end lost 7 bases, and 17 bases lay between the germline ends. CDR3 length equals 15 residues. CDR1 SGHRS and CDR2 YFSETQ come from the germline V gene. The CDR3 sequence: CASSQTMSQGEKLFF. CDR3 nucleotides: TGCGCCAGCAGCCAGACCATGAGCCAGGGTGAAAAACTGTTTTTT.

J is TRBJ2-7 and V is TRBV6-1, with 7 bases aligning to TRBD1. V was clipped by 4 bases and J by 3 bases; unmatched bases: 6. Per the germline V gene, CDR1 is MNHNS and CDR2 is SASEGT. The CDR3 is 14 amino acids. CDR3 amino acids: CASSGERQGYEQYF. Here the CDR3 DNA reads TGTGCCAGCAGTGGAGAAAGACAGGGCTACGAGCAGTACTTC.

This clonotype was seen many times. The rearrangement links TRBV5-1 to TRBJ1-1; 10 positions agree with TRBD1. Trimming took 4 bases from V and 0 from J; bases not matched to a gene: 9. The CDR3 extends over 17 amino acids. Germline CDR1 SGHRS, CDR2 YFSETQ. Written as DNA, the CDR3 is TGCGCCAGCAGCCGACCGGGACAGGGGCCTATGAACACTGAAGCTTTCTTT. This codes for CASSRPGQGPMNTEAFF. Drawing the rest from reference TRBV5-1 and TRBJ1-1, the complete variable domain is KAGVTQTPRYLIKTRGQQVTLSCSPISGHRSVSWYQQTPGQGLQFLFEYFSETQRNKGNFPGRFSGRQFSNSRSEMNVSTLELGDSALYLCASSRPGQGPMNTEAFFGQGTRLTVV.

This clonotype was found many times. The V gene is TRBV12-3 or TRBV12-4, the J gene TRBJ1-5, with D unclear. This CDR3 has 12 residues. V dropped 6 bases and J dropped 10 bases, with 13 bases sitting between them. The CDR3 DNA follows: TGTGCCAGCAGCCTGGGAGGATCACCCCAGCATTTT. As protein: CASSLGGSPQHF.

This clonotype has ten or more counts. This sequence joins TRBV9 and TRBJ2-7, with D possibly called TRBD1 or TRBD2 (5 bases each). Between the trimmed V and J ends, which lost 4 bases and 10 bases, there was a span of 21 bases. Germline V gene lookup returns CDR1 SGDLS and CDR2 YYNGEE. The CDR3 loop spans 14 amino acids. CDR3 loop: CASSPTWDPLGQYF. The CDR3 DNA is TGTGCCAGCAGCCCGACCTGGGACCCCCTGGGTCAGTACTTC.

This clonotype was seen many times. The V gene is TRBV10-3, the J gene TRBJ1-5, with 7 bases fitting TRBD1. Germline V gives CDR1 ENHRY, CDR2 SYGVKD. This CDR3 comprises 16 residues. V lost 2 bases to trimming and J lost 0 bases; unmatched junction nucleotides: 4. The CDR3, as DNA: TGTGCCATCAGTGAGACGGACAGGAATAGCAATCAGCCCCAGCATTTT. It yields the protein CAISETDRNSNQPQHF.

This clonotype has ten or more counts. The chain couples TRBV6-1 to TRBJ2-2; 9 bases fit TRBD1. CDR1 is MNHNS and CDR2 is SASEGT in the germline V gene. The V segment lost 4 bases and the J segment 5 bases; nucleotides outside the gene matches: 5. This CDR3 has 15 amino acids. The CDR3 bases are TGTGCCAGCAGTGTCCCCGGGACAGGGACCGGGGAGCTGTTTTTT. Residues: CASSVPGTGTGELFF.